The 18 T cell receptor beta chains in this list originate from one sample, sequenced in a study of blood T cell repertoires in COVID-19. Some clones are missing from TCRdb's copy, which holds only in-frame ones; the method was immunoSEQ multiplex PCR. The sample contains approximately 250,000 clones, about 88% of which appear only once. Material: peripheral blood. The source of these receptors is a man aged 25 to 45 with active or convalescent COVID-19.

CDR3 in DNA: TGTGCCAGCTCTTTGACAGAAAGCACTGAAGCTTTCTTT. Protein sequence: CASSLTESTEAFF. This chain joins TRBV18 and TRBJ1-1; a weak D match, TRBD1 (5 bases). Germline CDR1 KGHSH, CDR2 LQKENI. The CDR3 runs to 13 residues. V lost 6 bases and J lost 4, with 12 bases in between.

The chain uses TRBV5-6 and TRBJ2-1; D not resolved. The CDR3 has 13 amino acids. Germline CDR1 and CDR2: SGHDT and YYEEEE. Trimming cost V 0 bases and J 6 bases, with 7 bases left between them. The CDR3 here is CASSLGQINEQFF. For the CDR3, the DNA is TGTGCCAGCAGCTTGGGGCAGATCAATGAGCAGTTCTTC.

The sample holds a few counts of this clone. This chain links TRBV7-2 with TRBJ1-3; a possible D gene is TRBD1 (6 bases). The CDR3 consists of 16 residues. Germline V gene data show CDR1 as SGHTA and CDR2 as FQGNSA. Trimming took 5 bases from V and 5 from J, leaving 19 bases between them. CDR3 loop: CASSVRDTGVRNTIYF. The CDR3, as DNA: TGTGCCAGCAGCGTCCGGGACACCGGCGTCAGAAACACCATATATTTT.

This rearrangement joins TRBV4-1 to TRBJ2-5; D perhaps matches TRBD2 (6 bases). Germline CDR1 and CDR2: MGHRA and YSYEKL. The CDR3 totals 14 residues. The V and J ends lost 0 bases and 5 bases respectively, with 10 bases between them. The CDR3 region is CASSQDPGGETQYF. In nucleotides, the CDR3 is TGCGCCAGCAGCCAAGACCCTGGAGGGGAGACCCAGTACTTC.

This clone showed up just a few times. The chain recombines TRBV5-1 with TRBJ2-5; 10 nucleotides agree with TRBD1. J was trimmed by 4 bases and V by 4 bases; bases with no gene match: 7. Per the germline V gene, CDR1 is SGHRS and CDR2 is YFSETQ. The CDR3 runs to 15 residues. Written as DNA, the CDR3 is TGCGCCAGCAGCCTCGGGACAGGGGTAACAGAGACCCAGTACTTC. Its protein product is CASSLGTGVTETQYF.

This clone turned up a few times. CDR3 amino acids: CASSRIGTGVYEQYF. The CDR3 DNA follows: TGTGCCAGCAGCCGAATCGGGACAGGCGTCTACGAGCAGTACTTC. V and J are TRBV7-8 and TRBJ2-7; TRBD1 matches at 8 bases. This CDR3 comprises 15 residues. Germline values: CDR1 SGHVS, CDR2 FQNEAQ. V dropped 5 bases and J dropped 3; count of bases not matched to a gene: 9.

CDR3 amino acids: CASSYTEGQPQHF. In DNA, the CDR3 is TGTGCCAGCAGTTACACGGAGGGCCAGCCCCAGCATTTT. The V call is TRBV6-6, the J call TRBJ1-5; D is uncertain. There are 13 residues in the CDR3. Germline V gene lookup returns CDR1 MNHNY and CDR2 SVGAGI (reference sequence). Trimming removed 2 bases from V and 7 bases from J, with 9 bases in between.

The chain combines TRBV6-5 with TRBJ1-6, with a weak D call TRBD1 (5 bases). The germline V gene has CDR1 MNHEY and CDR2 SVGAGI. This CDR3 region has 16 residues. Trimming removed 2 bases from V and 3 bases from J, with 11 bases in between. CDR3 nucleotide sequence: TGTGCCAGCAGTTACGGGGGGGTAAACTATAATTCACCCCTCCACTTT. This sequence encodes CASSYGGVNYNSPLHF.

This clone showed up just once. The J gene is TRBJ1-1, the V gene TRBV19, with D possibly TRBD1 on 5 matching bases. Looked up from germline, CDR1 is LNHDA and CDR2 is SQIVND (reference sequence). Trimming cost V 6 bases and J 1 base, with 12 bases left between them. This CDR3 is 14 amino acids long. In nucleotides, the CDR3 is TGTGCCAGTAGATTGGGGGAGGGGAACACTGAAGCTTTCTTT. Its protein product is CASRLGEGNTEAFF. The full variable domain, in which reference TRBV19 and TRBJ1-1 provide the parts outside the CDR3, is DGGITQSPKYLFRKEGQNVTLSCEQNLNHDAMYWYRQDPGQGLRLIYYSQIVNDFQKGDIAEGYSVSREKKESFPLTVTSAQKNPTAFYLCASRLGEGNTEAFFGQGTRLTVV.

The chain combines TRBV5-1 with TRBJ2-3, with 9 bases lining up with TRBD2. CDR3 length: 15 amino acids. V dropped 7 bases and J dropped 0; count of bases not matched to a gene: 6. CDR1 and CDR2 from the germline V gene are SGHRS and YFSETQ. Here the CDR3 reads CASQALAGSTDTQYF. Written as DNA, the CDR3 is TGCGCCAGCCAAGCCCTAGCGGGGAGCACAGATACGCAGTATTTT.

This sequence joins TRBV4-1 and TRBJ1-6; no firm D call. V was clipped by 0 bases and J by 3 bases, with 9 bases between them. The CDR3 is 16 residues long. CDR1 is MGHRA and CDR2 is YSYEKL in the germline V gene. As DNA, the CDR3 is TGCGCCAGCAGCCAAGAATCCGTAAACTATAATTCACCCCTCCACTTT. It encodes CASSQESVNYNSPLHF.

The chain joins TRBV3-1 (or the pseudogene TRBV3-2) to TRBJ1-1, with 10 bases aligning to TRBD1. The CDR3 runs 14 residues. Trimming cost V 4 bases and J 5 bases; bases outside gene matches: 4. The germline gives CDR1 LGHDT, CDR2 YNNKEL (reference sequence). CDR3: CASSRRDRGTEAFF. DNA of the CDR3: TGTGCCAGCAGCCGCCGGGACAGGGGAACTGAAGCTTTCTTT.

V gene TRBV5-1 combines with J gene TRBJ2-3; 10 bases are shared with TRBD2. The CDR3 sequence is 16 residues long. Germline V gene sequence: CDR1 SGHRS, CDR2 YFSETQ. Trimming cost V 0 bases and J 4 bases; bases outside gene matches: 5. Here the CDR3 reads CASSLGTSGISDTQYF. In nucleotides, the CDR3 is TGCGCCAGCAGCTTGGGGACTAGCGGCATCTCAGATACGCAGTATTTT.

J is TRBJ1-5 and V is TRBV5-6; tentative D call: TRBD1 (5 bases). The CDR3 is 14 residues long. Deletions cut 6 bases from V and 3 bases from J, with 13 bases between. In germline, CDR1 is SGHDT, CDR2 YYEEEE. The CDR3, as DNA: TGTGCCAGCACGAACCGGGGGATCAATCAGCCCCAGCATTTT. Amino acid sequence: CASTNRGINQPQHF.

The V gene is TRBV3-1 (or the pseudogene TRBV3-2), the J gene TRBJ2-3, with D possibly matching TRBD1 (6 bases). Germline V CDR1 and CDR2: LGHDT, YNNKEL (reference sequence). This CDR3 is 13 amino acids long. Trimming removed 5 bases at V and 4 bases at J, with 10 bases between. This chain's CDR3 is CASSKQGPDTQYF. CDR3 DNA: TGTGCCAGCAGCAAACAGGGTCCAGATACGCAGTATTTT.

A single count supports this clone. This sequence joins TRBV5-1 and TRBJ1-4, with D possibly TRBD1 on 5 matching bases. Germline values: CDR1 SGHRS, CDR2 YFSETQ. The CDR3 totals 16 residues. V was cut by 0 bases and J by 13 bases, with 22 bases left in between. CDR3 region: CASSLEWTNAASGLFF. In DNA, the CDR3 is TGCGCCAGCAGCTTGGAATGGACAAATGCCGCGTCTGGACTGTTTTTT. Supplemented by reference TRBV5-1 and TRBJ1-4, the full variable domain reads KAGVTQTPRYLIKTRGQQVTLSCSPISGHRSVSWYQQTPGQGLQFLFEYFSETQRNKGNFPGRFSGRQFSNSRSEMNVSTLELGDSALYLCASSLEWTNAASGLFFGSGTQLSVL.

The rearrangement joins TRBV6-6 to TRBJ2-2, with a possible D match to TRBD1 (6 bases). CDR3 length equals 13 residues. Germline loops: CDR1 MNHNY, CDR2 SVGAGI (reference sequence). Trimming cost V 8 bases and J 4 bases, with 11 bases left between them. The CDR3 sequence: CASGGPGTGELFF. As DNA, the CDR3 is TGTGCCAGCGGGGGCCCCGGCACCGGGGAGCTGTTTTTT.

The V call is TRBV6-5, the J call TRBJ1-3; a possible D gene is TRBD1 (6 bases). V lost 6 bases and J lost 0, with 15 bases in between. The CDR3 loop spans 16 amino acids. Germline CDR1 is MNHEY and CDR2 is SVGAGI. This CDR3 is CASSYARDNSGNTIYF. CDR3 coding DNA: TGTGCCAGCAGCTACGCCCGGGACAACTCTGGAAACACCATATATTTT.